This TCR beta chain was recorded in a study of early T cells in non-severe SARS-CoV-2 infection. This clonotype was picked up many times. In TCRdb, the 5' RACE reads were re-called with MiXCR into one record per CDR3 protein. Among about 36,000 distinct CDR3 sequences, 3.5% to 4% were seen once, and the ten largest hold roughly 10%. Trimming removed 1 base from V and 5 bases from J; junction bases left unmatched: 4. Germline V gene lookup returns CDR1 MGHRA and CDR2 YSYEKL. CDR3 length equals 14 residues. Sequenced: whole blood. The rearrangement joins TRBV4-1 to TRBJ2-5; 7 nucleotides match TRBD2. The clonotype comes from an adult who was a healthcare worker with PCR-confirmed SARS-CoV-2 infection or an uninfected control (not recorded which). In DNA, the CDR3 is TGCGCCAGCAGCCAAGTTTCGCGGGAGGAGACCCAGTACTTC. It is translated as CASSQVSREETQYF.